Below, one T cell receptor beta chain is given with its context. These data belong to a study of blood T cell repertoires in COVID-19. Produced via immunoSEQ multiplex PCR; TCRdb's table is partial and in-frame only. The sample holds hundreds of thousands of clones, approximately 83% seen once. The length of the CDR3 is 14 residues. Germline CDR1 reads PRHDT; CDR2 reads FYEKMQ (reference sequence). The junction had 4 bases not matched to a gene; V was cut back by 4 bases and J by 7 bases. V is TRBV13 and J is TRBJ1-4; 9 bases agree with TRBD1. Sequencing was carried out using peripheral blood. The source is a woman aged 25 to 45 who had recovered from COVID-19. The CDR3 loop is CASSSRDRAEKLFF. The CDR3 DNA reads as TGTGCCAGCAGCTCCCGGGACAGGGCTGAAAAACTGTTTTTT.